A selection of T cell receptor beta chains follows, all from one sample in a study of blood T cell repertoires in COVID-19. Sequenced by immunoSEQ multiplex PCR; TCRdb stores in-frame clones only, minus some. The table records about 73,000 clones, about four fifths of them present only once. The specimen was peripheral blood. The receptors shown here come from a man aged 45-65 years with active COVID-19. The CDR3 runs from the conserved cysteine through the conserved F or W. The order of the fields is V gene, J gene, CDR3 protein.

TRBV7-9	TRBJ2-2	CASSSRQGSLNTGELFF
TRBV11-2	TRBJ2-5	CASRPLRGRSSGETQYF
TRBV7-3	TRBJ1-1	CASSANRENTEAFF
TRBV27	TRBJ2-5	CASSSRQGGTQYF
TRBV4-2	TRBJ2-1	CASRQSPGLVTEQFF
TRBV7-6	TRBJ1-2	CASSQRGYGYTF
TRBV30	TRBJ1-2	CAWKAEGYGYTF
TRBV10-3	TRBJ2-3	CASGGRTDTQYF
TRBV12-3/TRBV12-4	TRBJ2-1	CASSGQGRNEQFF
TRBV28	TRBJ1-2	CASSLLGGPSANYGYTF
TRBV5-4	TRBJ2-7	CASSLAAGGLDEQYF
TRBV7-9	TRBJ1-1	CASSLGTLRTEAFF
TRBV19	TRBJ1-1	CASSKGRLGGDTEAFF
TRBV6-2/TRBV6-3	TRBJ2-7	CASSYPLSPYFSYEQYF
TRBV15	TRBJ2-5	CATSRGTGQETQYF
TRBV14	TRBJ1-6	CASSRVRSPLHF
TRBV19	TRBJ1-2	CASSTRDREDGYTF
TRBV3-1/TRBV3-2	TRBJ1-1	CASRRVDRATEAFF
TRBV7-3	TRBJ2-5	CASSRASGTPGGETQYF
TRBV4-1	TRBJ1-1	CASSQERRGHRGAFF
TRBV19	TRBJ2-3	CASSRLAGRTDTQYF
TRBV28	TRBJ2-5	CASSFPNRRGRETQYF
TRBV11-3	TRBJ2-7	CASSSPGMGEQYF
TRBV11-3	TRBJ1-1	CASSLGRGNTEAFF
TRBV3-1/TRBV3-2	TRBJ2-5	CASSQDRPILAGGPAEQYF
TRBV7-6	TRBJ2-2	CASSSGTSFEAGELFF
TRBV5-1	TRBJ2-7	CASSPRTSGSLREQYF
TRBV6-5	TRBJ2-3	CASRGGVAARNTQYF
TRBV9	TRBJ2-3	CASSLTPGLSADTQYF
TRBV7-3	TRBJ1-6	CASSLTGGKSPLHF
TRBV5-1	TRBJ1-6	CASSLDGQGDSPLHF
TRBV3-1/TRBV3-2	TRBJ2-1	CASSLVAGIQFF
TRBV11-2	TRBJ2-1	CASSETGVSNEQFF
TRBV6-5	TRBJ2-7	CASSYDGQRAEQYF
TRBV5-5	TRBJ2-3	CASNPRGTGAADTQYF
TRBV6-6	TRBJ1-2	CASSYLDNNYGYTF
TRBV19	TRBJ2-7	CASSGGAHASYEQYF
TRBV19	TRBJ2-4	CATQPQDAKNIQYF
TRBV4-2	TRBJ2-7	CASSQEGPRGRIVASSYEQYF
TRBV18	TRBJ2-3	CASSQGQGDTDTQYF
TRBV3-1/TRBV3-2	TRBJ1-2	CASSQDAGGYGYTF
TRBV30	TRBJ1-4	CAWSVGRGNEKLFF
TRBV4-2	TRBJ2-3	CASSQSGVTDTQYF
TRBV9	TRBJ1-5	CASSFNGAGNQPQHF
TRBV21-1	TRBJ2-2	CASNPYSRRDTGELFF
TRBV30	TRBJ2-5	CAWSVDRSGRGETQYF
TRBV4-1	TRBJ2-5	CASSPRALPQETQYF
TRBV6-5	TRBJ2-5	CASSPGIQETQYF
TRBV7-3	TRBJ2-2	CASSSPGDRNTGELFF
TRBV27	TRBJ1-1	CASRDDRVNTEAFF
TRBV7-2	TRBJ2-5	CASSLSYQETQYF
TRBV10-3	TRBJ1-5	CAISADDRDQPQHF
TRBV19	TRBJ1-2	CASSSRQGANYGYTF